This T cell receptor beta chain is drawn from a study of T-cell reconstitution after alpha-beta-depleted transplantation in children listed by TCRdb under 2016. In terms of the full investigation: T-cell immune reconstitution after TCRalphabeta/CD19-depleted allogeneic hematopoietic cell transplantation in children was quantitatively tracked in the study by means of TCR repertoire profiling. Study-level results and caveats: About two months after transplant, the apparently early recovery of alphabetaT-cell counts reportedly depended on just several hundred clones that had expanded rapidly and came from non-depleted graft cells. The frequencies of hyperexpanded clones fell over the following months, and after one year, T-cell counts and TCRbeta diversity were mostly attributed to newly produced T cells. In some patients, high TCRbeta diversity at day 60 was attributed to recipient T cells and intrathymic progenitors that had survived conditioning.

This specimen's treatment or condition label, per the study, means: allogeneic hematopoietic cell transplantation with graft depleted of TCRalphabeta T cells and CD19 B cells. The children who served as transplant recipients had been given grafts of TCRalphabeta/CD19-depleted allogeneic hematopoietic cells. This clonotype has a handful of counts. This receptor's antigen is unknown. No qualities accompany the bases; no much larger clone lies one base away. Library generation was performed with PCR. The instrument given in TCRdb is Illumina HiSeq 2500. To normalize quantification of the TCRbeta repertoire, the TCR libraries were built with molecular barcoding that relied on unique molecular identifiers. TCRdb ran its own pipeline on the public reads, namely fastp trimming at Q25 and MiXCR clone calling, and kept in-frame beta chains. Merged by CDR3 protein, the rows form single entries marked with the most common genes and DNA. The sample records around 250,000 distinct CDR3 sequences, roughly 25% of which are singletons. Roughly 2.6% of the sample lies in the top ten.

Via the germline V gene, CDR1 is MDHEN and CDR2 SYDVKM. Inclusive of the bounding cysteine and phenylalanine, the CDR3 is 13 residues long. The DNA shown is the 39-base CDR3, in frame from base 1. V is pared back by 5 bases and J by 2 bases, with 10 bases lying between the germline termini. This sample comprised PBMCs, obtained before TCRalphabeta/CD19-depleted stem cell transplant. The clonotype originates from a girl aged 2 to 9 with Fanconi anemia, due to receive a stem cell transplant. The chain is assembled from TRBV28 and TRBJ2-7; a tentative D match to TRBD2 spans 6 bases. DNA sequence: TGTGCCAGCAGTCCGGGGGTTACCTACGAGCAGTACTTC. Its product reads: CASSPGVTYEQYF.